One and the same sample provided the 20 T cell receptor beta chains below, sequenced in a study of T cells in Graves' hyperthyroidism and ophthalmopathy. Amplification of TCR beta CDR3 regions used RNA as the template. First-round RT-PCR of the TCR CDR3 relied on the HTBI primer set. MiXCR, run by TCRdb on the multiplex PCR reads, gives a single entry per CDR3 protein. The sample lists about 290,000 distinct CDR3 sequences, roughly 17% occurring once. Material: blood. These receptors all come from a young man with Graves' hyperthyroidism.

The sample holds a few counts of this clonotype. The gene calls are TRBV15 and TRBJ2-7; perhaps TRBD1 as D (5 bases). The ends were cut back, 3 bases at V and 1 base at J, with 10 bases in the middle. Germline-derived CDR1 and CDR2 are LNHNV and YYDKDF (reference sequence). CDR3 length: 14 amino acids. The CDR3 DNA follows: TGTGCCACCAGCAGCCCCAGGGTGTCCTACGAGCAGTACTTC. This sequence encodes CATSSPRVSYEQYF.

This clonotype occurred a few times. The genes are TRBV6-5 and TRBJ2-3, with D possibly being TRBD1 or TRBD2 (5 bases each). Between the trimmed V and J ends, which lost 2 bases and 6 bases, there was a span of 12 bases. Germline loops: CDR1 MNHEY, CDR2 SVGAGI. There are 14 residues in the CDR3. This CDR3 is CASSYRGTSDTQYF. As DNA, the CDR3 is TGTGCCAGCAGTTACCGAGGGACCTCGGATACGCAGTATTTT.

The V gene is TRBV20-1, the J gene TRBJ1-4, with 11 bases lining up with TRBD1. The CDR3 is made up of 14 amino acids. Trimming at V came to 1 base and at J to 8 bases, leaving 3 bases not matched to a gene. Germline V CDR1 and CDR2: DFQATT, SNEGSKA (reference sequence). The CDR3 is CSARAGQGGEKLFF. Here the CDR3 DNA reads TGCAGTGCTAGAGCGGGACAGGGGGGCGAAAAACTGTTTTTT.

The V call is TRBV20-1, the J call TRBJ2-1; D ambiguous. The CDR3 runs to 14 residues. V lost 4 bases, J lost 4 bases, and 14 bases lay in between. Germline V lookup: CDR1 DFQATT, CDR2 SNEGSKA (reference sequence). CDR3 loop: CSANGRRSYNEQFF. CDR3 sequence (DNA): TGCAGTGCTAATGGTCGTCGTAGTTACAATGAGCAGTTCTTC.

This clonotype appeared a few times. This sequence joins TRBV6-1 and TRBJ2-1, with unresolved D. This CDR3 is 14 amino acids long. The V gene lost 3 bases and the J gene lost 6 bases, with 12 bases spanning the gap. The germline V gene encodes CDR1 MNHNS and CDR2 SASEGT. CDR3 sequence: CASSEASWGNEQFF. The CDR3 DNA sequence: TGTGCCAGCAGTGAGGCTAGTTGGGGCAATGAGCAGTTCTTC.

CDR3 DNA sequence: TGCAGTGCTAGATCGGACCCGTACAATGAGCAGTTCTTC. Translated: CSARSDPYNEQFF. The chain carries TRBV20-1 and TRBJ2-1; D gene uncertain. The V gene's germline CDR1 is DFQATT and CDR2 SNEGSKA (reference sequence). With 2 bases removed from V and 4 bases from J, the gap between germline ends came to 9 bases. The CDR3 length is 13 residues.

This clonotype was counted many times. The rearrangement joins TRBV27 to TRBJ2-3, with 10 bases that match TRBD2. The junction had 12 bases not matched to a gene; V was cut back by 11 bases and J by 7 bases. Germline V gene data show CDR1 as MNHEY and CDR2 as SMNVEV (reference sequence). There are 14 residues in the CDR3. The CDR3 DNA follows: TGTGCCGCTAGGGCTAGCGGGAGCGCCCATACGCAGTATTTT. Translating it yields CAARASGSAHTQYF.

The chain employs TRBV5-6 and TRBJ2-7, with a weak D call TRBD2 (5 bases). CDR1 and CDR2 from the germline V gene are SGHDT and YYEEEE. V was pared by 4 bases and J by 2 bases, with 10 bases between. CDR3 length equals 13 residues. The CDR3 region is CASSVGVTYEQYF. As DNA, the CDR3 is TGTGCCAGCAGCGTCGGGGTTACCTACGAGCAGTACTTC.

This clonotype was seen just once. The V call is TRBV4-1, the J call TRBJ1-3; D perhaps matches TRBD1 (5 bases). Germline V gene sequence: CDR1 MGHRA, CDR2 YSYEKL. The CDR3 contains 16 residues. V was clipped by 3 bases and J by 3 bases, with 15 bases between them. Here the CDR3 DNA reads TGCGCCAGCAGCCAGTTAATCAGGGTCGGTGGAAACACCATATATTTT. Translation gives CASSQLIRVGGNTIYF.

The gene calls are TRBV7-9 and TRBJ2-5, with 9 bases that match TRBD1. Unmatched junction bases numbered 6, after V lost 8 bases and J lost 2 bases. The CDR3 spans 14 residues. The germline V gene has CDR1 SEHNR and CDR2 FQNEAQ (reference sequence). CDR3 coding DNA: TGTGCCAGCGGACTAGGGACAGGGCAAGAGACCCAGTACTTC. This translates into CASGLGTGQETQYF.

The chain carries TRBV6-1 and TRBJ2-2; 13 bases are shared with TRBD2. This CDR3 has 17 amino acids. CDR1 is MNHNS, CDR2 SASEGT, per germline. The V gene end was trimmed by 7 bases and the J gene end by 1 base; junction bases not matched to a gene: 6. The CDR3 loop is CASNSGTSGKNTGELFF. DNA for the CDR3: TGTGCCAGCAATTCCGGGACTAGCGGGAAGAACACCGGGGAGCTGTTTTTT.

This clonotype was seen at least ten times. The chain links TRBV20-1 to TRBJ2-1; 12 bases agree with TRBD2. The CDR3 runs to 18 residues. With 2 bases clipped from V and 1 base from J, the junction kept 9 bases outside the gene matches. CDR1 is DFQATT and CDR2 is SNEGSKA in the germline V gene (reference sequence). Here the CDR3 DNA reads TGCAGTGCTAGAAAAAGACTAGCGGGAGCCTTTTCCTACAATGAGCAGTTCTTC. This codes for CSARKRLAGAFSYNEQFF.

This clonotype came up many times. The genes are TRBV12-3 or TRBV12-4 and TRBJ2-5; D unresolved. V gave up 6 bases and J gave up 9 bases, with 17 bases separating them. The CDR3 has 13 residues. CDR3 sequence reads: CASSPPLRSAQYF. For the CDR3, the DNA is TGTGCCAGCAGCCCCCCCCTCCGGTCGGCCCAGTACTTC.

This sequence joins TRBV29-1 and TRBJ1-2; D is ambiguous. Between the trimmed V and J ends, which lost 7 bases and 0 bases, there was a span of 6 bases. The CDR3 runs to 11 residues. Germline V gene sequence: CDR1 SQVTM, CDR2 ANQGSEA. The CDR3 loop is CSATANYGYTF. CDR3 coding DNA: TGCAGCGCGACGGCTAACTATGGCTACACCTTC.

This clonotype has ten or more counts. The chain is built from TRBV3-1 and TRBJ2-4; D not certain. This CDR3 region has 12 residues. CDR1 is LGHDT and CDR2 is YNNKEL in the germline V gene (reference sequence). V gave up 1 base and J gave up 6 bases, with 4 bases separating them. The CDR3 here is CASSQGPNIQYF. The CDR3 DNA sequence: TGTGCCAGCAGCCAAGGCCCAAACATTCAGTACTTC.

In its sample, this clonotype was seen many times. The chain combines TRBV28 with TRBJ2-7, with D unresolved. Trimming cost V 6 bases and J 6 bases, with 15 bases left between them. Germline lookup yields CDR1 MDHEN and CDR2 SYDVKM. The length of the CDR3 is 13 residues. In DNA form, the CDR3 reads TGTGCCAGCAGGGTACATTTGGATTCCGAGCAGTACTTC. Translating it yields CASRVHLDSEQYF.

This clonotype was seen at least ten times. The CDR3 bases are TGTGCCAGCAGACCGGAGGGAGAGACCCAGTACTTC. It is translated as CASRPEGETQYF. This sequence joins TRBV12-3 or TRBV12-4 and TRBJ2-5; D possibly corresponds to TRBD2 (6 bases). The CDR3 runs to 12 residues. V was clipped by 6 bases and J by 4 bases, with 9 bases between them.

This clonotype showed up just a few times. J is TRBJ2-1 and V is TRBV20-1, with 9 positions matching TRBD2. The junction had 12 bases not matched to a gene; V was cut back by 5 bases and J by 7 bases. Per the germline V gene, CDR1 is DFQATT and CDR2 is SNEGSKA (reference sequence). This CDR3 spans 15 amino acids. The DNA of the CDR3 is TGCAGTGCTCCCCGGAGGGCTAGCGGGATGAATGAGCAGTTCTTC. Its protein is CSAPRRASGMNEQFF.

Ten or more counts support this clonotype. This chain links TRBV30 with TRBJ2-3; 9 bases agree with TRBD1. CDR1 and CDR2 (germline): GTSNPN, SVGIG (reference sequence). CDR3 length: 14 amino acids. With 2 bases clipped from V and 3 bases from J, the junction kept 3 bases outside the gene matches. In nucleotides, the CDR3 is TGTGCCTGGAGTATAGGGACAGGGACAGATACGCAGTATTTT. As protein: CAWSIGTGTDTQYF.

The CDR3 region is CASSFGISGNTIYF. Here the CDR3 DNA reads TGTGCCAGCAGCTTCGGGATCTCTGGAAACACCATATATTTT. The chain couples TRBV5-8 to TRBJ1-3; D gene unclear. V lost 2 bases to trimming and J lost 0 bases, with 6 bases between them. Germline CDR1 and CDR2: SGHTS and YDEGEE. The CDR3 contains 14 residues.